This T cell receptor (beta chain) derives from a study of graft-versus-host responses after intestinal transplantation. Overall study context: Transplants given to recipients were multivisceral, liver-intestinal, or isolated intestinal.

Measured with immunoSEQ multiplex PCR; TCRdb has only the in-frame clones, and not every one. The table includes around 100,000 clones, 90% to 95% detected once. Study results and limitations: Recipient bone marrow held GvH clones, some seen earlier in ileum or blood.

Trimming cost V 5 bases and J 5 bases, with 15 bases left between them. Looked up from germline, CDR1 is MNHEY and CDR2 is SMNVEV (reference sequence). CDR3 length: 15 residues. In regard to this clone: Its antigen is currently unknown.

Sequences were derived from unstimulated CD4+ T cells sorted from spleen or lymph node cells, sampled before transplant. The source is a human donor who was the organ donor for an intestinal transplant. The V call is TRBV27, the J call TRBJ1-4; possible D gene TRBD1, 5 bases. DNA for the CDR3: TGTGCCAGCAGTCCCCGCAGGGTTATGAATGAAAAACTGTTTTTT. It is translated as CASSPRRVMNEKLFF.